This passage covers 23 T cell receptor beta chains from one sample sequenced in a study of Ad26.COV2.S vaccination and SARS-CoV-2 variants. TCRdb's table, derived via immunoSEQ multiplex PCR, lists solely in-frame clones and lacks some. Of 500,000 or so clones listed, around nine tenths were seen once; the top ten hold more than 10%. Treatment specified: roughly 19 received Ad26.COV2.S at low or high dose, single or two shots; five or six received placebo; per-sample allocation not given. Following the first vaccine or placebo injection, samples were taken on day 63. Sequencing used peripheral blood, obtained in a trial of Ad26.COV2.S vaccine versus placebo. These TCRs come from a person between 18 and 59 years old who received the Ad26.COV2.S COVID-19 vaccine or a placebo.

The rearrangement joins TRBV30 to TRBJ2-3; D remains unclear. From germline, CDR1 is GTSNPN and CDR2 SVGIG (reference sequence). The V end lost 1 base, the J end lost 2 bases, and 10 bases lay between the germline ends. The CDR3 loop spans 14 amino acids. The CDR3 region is CAWSDGLYTDTQYF. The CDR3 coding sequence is TGTGCCTGGAGTGACGGCCTTTACACAGATACGCAGTATTTT.

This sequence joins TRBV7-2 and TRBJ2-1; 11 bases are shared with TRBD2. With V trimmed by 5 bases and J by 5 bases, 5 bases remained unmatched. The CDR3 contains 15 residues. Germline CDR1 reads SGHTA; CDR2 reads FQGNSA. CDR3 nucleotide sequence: TGTGCCAGCAGCCTACTAGCGGGAGCCCACAATGAGCAGTTCTTC. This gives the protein CASSLLAGAHNEQFF.

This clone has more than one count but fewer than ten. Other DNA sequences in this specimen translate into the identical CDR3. In DNA form, the CDR3 reads TGTGCCAGCAGCGTAGGGACAGGGTCGAACACTGAAGCTTTCTTT. As protein: CASSVGTGSNTEAFF. The chain recombines TRBV9 with TRBJ1-1; 8 bases align to TRBD1. The CDR3 extends over 15 amino acids. V gave up 0 bases and J gave up 1 base; unmatched junction bases: 2. The germline V gene encodes CDR1 SGDLS and CDR2 YYNGEE.

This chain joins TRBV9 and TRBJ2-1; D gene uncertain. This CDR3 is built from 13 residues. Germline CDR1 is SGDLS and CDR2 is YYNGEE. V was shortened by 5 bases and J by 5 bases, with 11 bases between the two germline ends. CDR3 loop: CASSLGPDNEQFF. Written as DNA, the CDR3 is TGTGCCAGCAGTCTTGGGCCGGACAATGAGCAGTTCTTC. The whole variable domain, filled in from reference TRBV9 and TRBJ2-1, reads DSGVTQTPKHLITATGQRVTLRCSPRSGDLSVYWYQQSLDQGLQFLIQYYNGEERAKGNILERFSAQQFPDLHSELNLSSLELGDSALYFCASSLGPDNEQFFGPGTRLTVL.

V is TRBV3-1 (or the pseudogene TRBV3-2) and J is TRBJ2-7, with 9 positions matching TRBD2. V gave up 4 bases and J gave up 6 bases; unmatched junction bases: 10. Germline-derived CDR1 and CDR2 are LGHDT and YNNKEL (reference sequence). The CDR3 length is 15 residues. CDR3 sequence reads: CASSPYISGSGEQYF. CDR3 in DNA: TGTGCCAGCAGCCCCTACATTAGCGGGAGCGGCGAGCAGTACTTC.

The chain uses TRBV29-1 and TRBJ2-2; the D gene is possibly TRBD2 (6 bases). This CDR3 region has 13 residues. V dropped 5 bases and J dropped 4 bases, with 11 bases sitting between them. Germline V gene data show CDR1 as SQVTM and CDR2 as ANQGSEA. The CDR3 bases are TGCAGCGTTCGGCGGGACCCCACCGGGGAGCTGTTTTTT. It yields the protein CSVRRDPTGELFF.

The CDR3 spells CATASAGTGSYNEQFF. CDR3 sequence (DNA): TGTGCCACCGCATCGGCCGGGACAGGGTCCTACAATGAGCAGTTCTTC. This rearrangement joins TRBV24-1 to TRBJ2-1; the match to TRBD1 covers 9 bases. V shed 9 bases and J 1 base; nucleotides not matched to a gene: 9. Germline-derived CDR1 and CDR2 are KGHDR and SFDVKD. CDR3 length equals 16 residues.

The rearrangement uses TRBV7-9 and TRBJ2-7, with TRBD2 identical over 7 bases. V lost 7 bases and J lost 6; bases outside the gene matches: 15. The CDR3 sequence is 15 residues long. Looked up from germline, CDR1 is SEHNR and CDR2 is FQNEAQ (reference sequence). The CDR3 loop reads CASTPDGLGALEQYF. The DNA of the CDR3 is TGTGCCAGCACCCCCGACGGACTAGGGGCACTCGAGCAGTACTTC.

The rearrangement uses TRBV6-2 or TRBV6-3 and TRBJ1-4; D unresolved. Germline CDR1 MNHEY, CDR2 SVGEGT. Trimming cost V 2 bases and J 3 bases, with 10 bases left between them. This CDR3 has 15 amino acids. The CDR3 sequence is CASSYGRAPNEKLFF. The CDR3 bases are TGTGCCAGCAGTTACGGAAGGGCCCCTAATGAAAAACTGTTTTTT.

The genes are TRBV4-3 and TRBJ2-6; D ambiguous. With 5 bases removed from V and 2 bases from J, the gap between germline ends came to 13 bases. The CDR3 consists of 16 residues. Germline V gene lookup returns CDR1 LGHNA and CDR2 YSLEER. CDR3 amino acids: CASSSYHSAGANVLTF. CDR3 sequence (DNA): TGCGCCAGCAGCTCCTACCACAGTGCTGGGGCCAACGTCCTGACTTTC.

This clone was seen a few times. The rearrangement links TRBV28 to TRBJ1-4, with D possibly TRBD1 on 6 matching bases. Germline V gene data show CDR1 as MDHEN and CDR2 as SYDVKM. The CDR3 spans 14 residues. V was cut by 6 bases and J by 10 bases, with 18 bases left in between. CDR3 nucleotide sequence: TGTGCCAGCAGCGGGGGGCTTGGGAAGGGAAAACTGTTTTTT. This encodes CASSGGLGKGKLFF.

The CDR3 loop is CASSVSGTVGTVVRNTEAFF. In DNA form, the CDR3 reads TGTGCCAGCAGCGTCTCCGGGACAGTAGGGACGGTGGTTCGGAACACTGAAGCTTTCTTT. The chain has TRBV7-6 and TRBJ1-1; 7 bases fit TRBD1. CDR3 length equals 20 residues. The trim removed 5 bases at V and 1 base at J, leaving 22 bases unmatched. The germline CDR1 and CDR2 sequences are SGHVS and FNYEAQ.

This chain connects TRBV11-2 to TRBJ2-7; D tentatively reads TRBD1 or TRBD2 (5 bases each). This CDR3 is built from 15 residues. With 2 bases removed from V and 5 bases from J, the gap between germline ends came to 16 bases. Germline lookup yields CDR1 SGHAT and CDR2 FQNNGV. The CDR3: CASSLIGTPLDEQYF. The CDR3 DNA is TGTGCCAGCAGCTTAATTGGGACCCCCCTGGACGAGCAGTACTTC.

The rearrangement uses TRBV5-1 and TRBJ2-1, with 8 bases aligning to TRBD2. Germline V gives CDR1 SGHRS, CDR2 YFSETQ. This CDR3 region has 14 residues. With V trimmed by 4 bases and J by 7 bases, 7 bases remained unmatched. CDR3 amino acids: CASSREGLGNEQFF. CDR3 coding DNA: TGCGCCAGCAGCCGGGAGGGCCTTGGGAATGAGCAGTTCTTC.

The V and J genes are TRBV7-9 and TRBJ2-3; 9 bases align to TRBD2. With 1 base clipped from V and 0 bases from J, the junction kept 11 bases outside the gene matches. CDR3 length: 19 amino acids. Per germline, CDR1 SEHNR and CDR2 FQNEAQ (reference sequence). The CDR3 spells CASSLGSLVAGDSTDTQYF. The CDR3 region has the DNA TGTGCCAGCAGCTTAGGGAGCCTGGTAGCGGGAGATAGCACAGATACGCAGTATTTT.

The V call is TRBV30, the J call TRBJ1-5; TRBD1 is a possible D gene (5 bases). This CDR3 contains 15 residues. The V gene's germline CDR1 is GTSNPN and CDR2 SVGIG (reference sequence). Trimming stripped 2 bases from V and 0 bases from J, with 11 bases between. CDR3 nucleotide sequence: TGTGCCTGGAGTCCGGGACCCCATAGCAATCAGCCCCAGCATTTT. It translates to CAWSPGPHSNQPQHF.

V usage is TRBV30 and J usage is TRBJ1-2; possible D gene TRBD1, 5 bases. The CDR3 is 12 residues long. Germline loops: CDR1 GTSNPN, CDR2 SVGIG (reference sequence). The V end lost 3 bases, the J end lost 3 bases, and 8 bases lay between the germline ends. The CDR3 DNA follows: TGTGCCTGGAGCCGGGGGGACTATGGCTACACCTTC. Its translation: CAWSRGDYGYTF.

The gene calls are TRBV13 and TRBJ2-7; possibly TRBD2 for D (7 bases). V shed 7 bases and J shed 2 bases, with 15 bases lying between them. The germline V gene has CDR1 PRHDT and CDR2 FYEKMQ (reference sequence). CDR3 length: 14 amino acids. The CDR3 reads CASTKGGGTYEQYF. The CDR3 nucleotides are TGTGCCAGCACCAAGGGGGGGGGCACCTACGAGCAGTACTTC.

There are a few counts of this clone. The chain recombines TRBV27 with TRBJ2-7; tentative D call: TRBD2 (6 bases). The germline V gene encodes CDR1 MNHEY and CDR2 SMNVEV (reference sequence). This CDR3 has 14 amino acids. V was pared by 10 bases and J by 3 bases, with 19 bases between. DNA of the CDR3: TGTGCCACAGCTTTGACGGCGGGACGCTACGAGCAGTACTTC. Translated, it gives CATALTAGRYEQYF.

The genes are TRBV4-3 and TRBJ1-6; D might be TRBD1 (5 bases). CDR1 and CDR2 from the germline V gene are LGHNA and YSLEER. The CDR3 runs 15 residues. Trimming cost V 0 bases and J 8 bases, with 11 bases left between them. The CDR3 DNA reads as TGCGCCAGCAGCCAAGAAGCCGGGGCAGATTCACCCCTCCACTTT. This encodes CASSQEAGADSPLHF.

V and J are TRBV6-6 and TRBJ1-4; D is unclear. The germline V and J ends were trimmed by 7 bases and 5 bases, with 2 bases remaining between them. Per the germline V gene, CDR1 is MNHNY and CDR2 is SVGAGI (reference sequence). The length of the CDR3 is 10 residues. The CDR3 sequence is CASTNEKLFF. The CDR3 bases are TGTGCCAGCACAAATGAAAAACTGTTTTTT.

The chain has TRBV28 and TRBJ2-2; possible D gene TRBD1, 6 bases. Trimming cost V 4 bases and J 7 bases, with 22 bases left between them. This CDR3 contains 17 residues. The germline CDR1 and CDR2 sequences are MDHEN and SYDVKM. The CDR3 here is CASSYSGLGDKDGELFF. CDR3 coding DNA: TGTGCCAGCAGTTATTCAGGGTTGGGGGACAAGGACGGGGAGCTGTTTTTT.

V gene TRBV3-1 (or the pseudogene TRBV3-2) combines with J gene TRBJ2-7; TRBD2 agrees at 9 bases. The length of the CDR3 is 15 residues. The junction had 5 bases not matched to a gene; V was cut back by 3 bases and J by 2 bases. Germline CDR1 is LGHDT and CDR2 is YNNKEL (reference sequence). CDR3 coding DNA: TGTGCCAGCAGCCAGCTAGCGGGACCGACCTACGAGCAGTACTTC. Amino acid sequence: CASSQLAGPTYEQYF.